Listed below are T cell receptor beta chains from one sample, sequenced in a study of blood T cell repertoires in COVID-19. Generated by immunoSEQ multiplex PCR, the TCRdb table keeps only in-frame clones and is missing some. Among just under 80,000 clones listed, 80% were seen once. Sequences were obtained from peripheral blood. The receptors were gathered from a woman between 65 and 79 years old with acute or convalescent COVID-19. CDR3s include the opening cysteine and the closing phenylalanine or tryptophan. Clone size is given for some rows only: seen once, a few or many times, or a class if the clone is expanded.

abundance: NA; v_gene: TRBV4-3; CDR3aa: CASSQVQGWRETQYF
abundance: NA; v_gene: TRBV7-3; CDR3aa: CASSLTTGIPNTGELFF
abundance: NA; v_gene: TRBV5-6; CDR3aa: CASSLMAGGRAYEQYF
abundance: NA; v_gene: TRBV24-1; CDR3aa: CATSDSRQGHEQYF
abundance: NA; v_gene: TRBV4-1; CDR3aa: CASSQDAGTQPQHF
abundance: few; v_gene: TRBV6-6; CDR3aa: CASSYGGWNTEAFF
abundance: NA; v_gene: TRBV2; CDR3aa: CASSLMDRTTEAFF
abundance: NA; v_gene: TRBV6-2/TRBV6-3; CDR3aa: CASSYSSRRNEQFF
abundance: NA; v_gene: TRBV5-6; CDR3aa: CASSFSWQLSNQPQHF
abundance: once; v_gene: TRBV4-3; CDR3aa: CASSQEVRVNNEQFF